This T cell receptor (beta chain) was captured in a study of neoadjuvant anti-PD-1 for oral cavity cancer. This clone was seen a few times. Antigen specificity is unknown. Findings and caveats of the study: Higher pretreatment blood Treg/Th17 ratios correlated with higher pretreatment blood and lower post-treatment tumor TCRbeta clonality.

The CDR3 sequence is 14 residues long. The germline V gene encodes CDR1 ENHRY and CDR2 SYGVKD. J was trimmed by 10 bases and V by 0 bases; bases with no gene match: 5. TCRdb's table, derived via immunoSEQ multiplex PCR, lists solely in-frame clones and lacks some. Of 7,000 to 7,500 clones listed, around 48% were seen once; the top ten hold about 10%. The receptor's source is a person aged 40 to 85 with oral cavity squamous cell carcinoma. The sample consisted of tumor tissue, taken before nivolumab (anti-PD-1) treatment. This sequence joins TRBV10-3 and TRBJ2-1; TRBD2 matches 8 bases. CDR3 sequence reads: CAISESYGRAEQFF. The CDR3 DNA is TGTGCCATCAGTGAGTCGTACGGGAGGGCCGAGCAGTTCTTC.